This TCR beta chain is drawn from a study of T cell responses to AZD1222 COVID-19 vaccine. Profiled with immunoSEQ multiplex PCR; TCRdb holds only in-frame clones, not every one. The data contain approximately 150,000 clones, about 91% of them seen just once; the ten biggest clones take up over 1.5%. This clone was found a few times. The germline V gene has CDR1 SGHTA and CDR2 FQGTGA. This CDR3 spans 16 amino acids. With V trimmed by 3 bases and J by 6 bases, 8 bases remained unmatched. Sequencing was performed on peripheral blood, taken on day 0 of AZD1222 vaccination. The origin of this receptor is an adult in good health. The chain combines TRBV7-3 with TRBJ2-1; 10 positions agree with TRBD2. The CDR3 loop reads CASSLIGLAVINEQFF. CDR3 coding DNA: TGTGCCAGCAGCTTGATTGGACTAGCGGTAATCAATGAGCAGTTCTTC.